This T cell receptor (beta chain) was identified in a study of shared clonotypes between healthy human individuals. The CDR3 contains 16 residues. The V gene's germline CDR1 is MNHNY and CDR2 SVGAGI (reference sequence). The V end was cut by 2 bases, the J end by 2 bases, with 14 bases between. As originally analysed: ImmunoSEQ only sent back junction sequences with no quality scores, so filtering was done differently. Repertoires were generated with immunoSEQ multiplex PCR, while TCRdb's copy carries only in-frame clones and drops some. For V, J and clone size, that table is used; D and trimming come from the DNA. Here the sample spans 2 million to 2.5 million clones, 80% to 95% being singletons. A CD45RA-negative memory subset and a CD45RA+ naive subset were separated from the CD4+ cells.

Sequenced sample: naive CD4+ T cells from PBMCs. Subset meaning: CD45RA+ positively selected. The source is a man younger than 35 in good health. Some clones in this sample may be carry-over from other donors' samples. The rearrangement uses TRBV6-6 and TRBJ2-3, with D possibly TRBD1 on 6 matching bases. The CDR3 sequence is CASSYRSTGYTDTQYF. The CDR3 coding sequence is TGTGCCAGCAGTTACCGTTCCACAGGGTACACAGATACGCAGTATTTT.